This TCR beta chain was sequenced during a study of technical replicates of blood from several donors. This table comes from immunoSEQ multiplex PCR, and its TCRdb copy is limited to in-frame clones, with some not included. The table includes about 74,000 clones, 89% detected once. Only one count was recorded for this clone. From germline, CDR1 is MNHEY and CDR2 SVGAGI. V gave up 7 bases and J gave up 11 bases; unmatched junction bases: 8. The CDR3 is 14 amino acids. The chain uses TRBV6-5 and TRBJ2-7; 16 bases align to TRBD2. This clonotype originated in a human donor in good health. Sequenced material: T cells isolated from PBMCs. As DNA, the CDR3 is TGTGCCAGCAAACCCGGGACTAGCGGGAGGGTAGAGTACTTC. Amino acids: CASKPGTSGRVEYF.